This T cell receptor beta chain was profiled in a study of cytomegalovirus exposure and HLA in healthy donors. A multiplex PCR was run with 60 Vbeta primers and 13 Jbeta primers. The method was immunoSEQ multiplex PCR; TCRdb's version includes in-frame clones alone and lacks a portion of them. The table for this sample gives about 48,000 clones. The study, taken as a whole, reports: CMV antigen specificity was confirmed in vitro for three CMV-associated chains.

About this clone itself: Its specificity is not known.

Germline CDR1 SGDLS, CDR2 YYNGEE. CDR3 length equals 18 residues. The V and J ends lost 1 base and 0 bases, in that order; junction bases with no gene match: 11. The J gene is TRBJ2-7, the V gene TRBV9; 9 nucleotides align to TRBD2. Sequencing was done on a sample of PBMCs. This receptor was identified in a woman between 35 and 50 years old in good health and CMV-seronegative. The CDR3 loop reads CASSVRGWSGRPSYEQYF. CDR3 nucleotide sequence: TGTGCCAGCAGCGTAAGGGGATGGAGCGGGAGGCCCTCCTACGAGCAGTACTTC.